This TCR beta chain was recovered during a study of shared clonotypes between healthy human individuals. Study-wide points: With few donors, the genetic and exposure-history diversity represented was limited. Compared with clonotypes that all four donors shared, non-shared clonotypes had lower generation probabilities.

Regarding this clone: Its antigen is undetermined.

Terminally differentiated effector memory CD45RA+ cells were left out of the naive CD8 fraction, which was CD45RO-negative and positively selected for CCR7. Germline values: CDR1 SQVTM, CDR2 ANQGSEA. The CDR3 extends over 11 amino acids. V was cut by 4 bases and J by 5 bases, with 9 bases left in between. As processed by the authors: Filtering differed because ImmunoSEQ produced junction-only sequences that carried no quality scores. TCRdb keeps only in-frame clones here, not all; method: immunoSEQ multiplex PCR. For V, J and clone size, that table is used; D and trimming come from the DNA. The table includes 1.5 million to 2.5 million clones, approximately 95% detected once.

Material: naive CD8+ T cells sorted from blood. The chain couples TRBV29-1 to TRBJ2-7, with D hard to call. This TCR was sampled from a man between 18 and 35 years old in good health. DNA for the CDR3: TGCAGCGTTGGGGGAAGCAACGAGCAGTACTTC. Amino acids: CSVGGSNEQYF.